The TCR beta chain described here comes from a study of blood T cell repertoires in COVID-19. Across the whole study: The samples span acute and convalescent COVID-19 from the United States, Italy and Spain. PBMCs, B-cell-depleted T cells, or T cells provided the cDNA or gDNA that made up the material.

The germline V and J ends were trimmed by 4 bases and 9 bases, with 16 bases remaining between them. CDR3 length: 14 amino acids. Looked up from germline, CDR1 is SGHAT and CDR2 is FQNNGV. Per the original methods: Estimates of nucleated cell counts were drawn from the amplification of reference gene primers. Using immunoSEQ multiplex PCR, the repertoire was profiled, and TCRdb retains in-frame clones only, with some absent. The V and J calls and the clone size are those of that table, but D and trimming were determined from the DNA. The table records over 55,000 clones, over 75% of them present only once.

This receptor was identified in a man aged 45-65 years with acute or convalescent COVID-19. The chain has TRBV11-2 and TRBJ2-1, with D tentatively TRBD2 (6 bases). Material for sequencing was peripheral blood. CDR3 in DNA: TGTGCCAGCAGCTCCGACCCGTTAGCGGTTGAGCAGTTCTTC. Its translation is CASSSDPLAVEQFF.